This T cell receptor beta chain originates from a study of T cell repertoires in cytomegalovirus infection. CDR3 length equals 16 residues. Per the germline V gene, CDR1 is MDHEN and CDR2 is SYDVKM. The V segment lost 6 bases and the J segment 3 bases; nucleotides outside the gene matches: 8. This clonotype appeared many times. Its antigen remains unidentified. TCRdb redid the calling of the reads with MiXCR, one entry per CDR3 protein. The sample includes about 900,000 distinct CDR3 sequences, roughly 30% seen only once; the top ten take over 12%. This chain connects TRBV28 to TRBJ2-3; TRBD2 agrees at 11 bases. The sequencing here drew on cultured CD8+ T cells from PBMCs, taken from culture after CMV antigen stimulation. The TCR originated in a human donor in good health (CMV status not recorded). Some clones in this sample may be carry-over from other donors' samples. Here the CDR3 reads CASSPLLAGETDTQYF. Here the CDR3 DNA reads TGTGCCAGCAGCCCGTTACTAGCGGGGGAGACAGATACGCAGTATTTT.